The present TCR beta chain was sequenced within a study of human T cells and chemical hapten exposure. The time point: patch test 3, about 24 weeks after DPC sensitization. Regarding treatment: therapeutic diphenylcyclopropenone sensitization with weekly scalp DPC. The length of the CDR3 is 15 residues. Trimming stripped 5 bases from V and 0 bases from J, with 13 bases between. Germline-derived CDR1 and CDR2 are SEHNR and FQNEAQ (reference sequence). This clonotype was detected a few times. Each CDR3 protein is one row after TCRdb ran MiXCR on the RACE reads. The top ten clones hold 2% to 2.5% of a sample with about 190,000 distinct CDR3 sequences, about 25% of them seen once.

The chain joins TRBV7-9 to TRBJ1-1; D gene ambiguous. Sequencing used whole blood, obtained in connection with sensitization to the hapten diphenylcyclopropenone (DPC). This sequence originates from a woman aged 40 to 49 with alopecia areata. Some clones in this sample may be carry-over from other donors' samples. Here the CDR3 reads CASSPTPGMNTEAFF. CDR3 DNA sequence: TGTGCCAGCAGCCCCACCCCAGGCATGAACACTGAAGCTTTCTTT.